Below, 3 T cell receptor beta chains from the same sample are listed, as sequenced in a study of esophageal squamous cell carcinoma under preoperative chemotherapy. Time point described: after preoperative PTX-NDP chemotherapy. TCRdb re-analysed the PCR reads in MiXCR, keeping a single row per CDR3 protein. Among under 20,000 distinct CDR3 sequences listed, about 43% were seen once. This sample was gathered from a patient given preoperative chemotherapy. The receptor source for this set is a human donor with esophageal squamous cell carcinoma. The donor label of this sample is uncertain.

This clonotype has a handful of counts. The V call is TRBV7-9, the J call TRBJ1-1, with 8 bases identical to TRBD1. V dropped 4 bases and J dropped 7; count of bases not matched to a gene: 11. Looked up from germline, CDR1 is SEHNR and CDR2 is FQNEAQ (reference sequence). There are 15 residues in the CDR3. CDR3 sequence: CASSSGARTGYEAFF. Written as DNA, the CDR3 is TGTGCCAGCAGCTCAGGAGCTCGGACAGGGTATGAAGCTTTCTTT.

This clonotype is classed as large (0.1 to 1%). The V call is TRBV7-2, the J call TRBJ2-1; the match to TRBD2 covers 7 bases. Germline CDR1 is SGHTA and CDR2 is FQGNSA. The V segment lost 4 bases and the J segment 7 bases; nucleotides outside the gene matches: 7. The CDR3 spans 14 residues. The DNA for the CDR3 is TGTGCCAGCAGCTCCGGACTAGGTATGAATGAGCAGTTCTTC. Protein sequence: CASSSGLGMNEQFF.

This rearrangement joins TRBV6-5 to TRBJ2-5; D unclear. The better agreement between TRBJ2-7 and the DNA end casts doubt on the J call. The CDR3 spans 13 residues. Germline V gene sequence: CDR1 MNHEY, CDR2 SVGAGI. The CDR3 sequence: CASSYGQYYEQYF. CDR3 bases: TGTGCCAGCAGTTACGGGCAGTACTACGAGCAGTACTTC.